These T cell receptor beta chains were read from a single sample in a study of blood T cell repertoires in COVID-19. Libraries were prepared by immunoSEQ multiplex PCR; TCRdb keeps only in-frame clonotypes and omits some of them. The repertoire includes about 260,000 clones, approximately 90% of them detected once, and about 4% sits in the top ten. Sequences were obtained from PBMCs or T cells enriched from blood (not recorded which). All receptors come from a woman between 25 and 40 years old with acute COVID-19. Each CDR3 is given with its conserved first and last residue. The D gene is left open where the match is weak. Rows may omit the clone size; those that give it use once, few, many or a size class.

CDR3 DNA	CDR3 protein	J gene	clone size	D gene	V gene
TGCAGCGTTGAAGATTCTGACACTGAAGCTTTCTTT	CSVEDSDTEAFF	TRBJ1-1	once	-	TRBV29-1
TGCGCCAGCAGCTTGGGAGGGGCGGGGCAGCCCCAGCATTTT	CASSLGGAGQPQHF	TRBJ1-5	-	-	TRBV5-1
TGTGCCAGCTCACCACCGAAACTGGTATACAATGAGCAGTTCTTC	CASSPPKLVYNEQFF	TRBJ2-1	once	-	TRBV18
TGTGCCAGCTCCCTAATAGCGGGAGGGGACTCTGGGGCCAACGTCCTGACTTTC	CASSLIAGGDSGANVLTF	TRBJ2-6	-	TRBD2	TRBV18
TGTGCCAGCAGCCAAGGGGGCCCCAGGCGAGATACTGAAGCTTTCTTT	CASSQGGPRRDTEAFF	TRBJ1-1	few	-	TRBV4-2
TGTGCCAGTAGACACCAGGGGGCGGACAATTCACCCCTCCACTTT	CASRHQGADNSPLHF	TRBJ1-6	-	TRBD1	TRBV19
TGCAGCGTTTACCTGGCGGGACGGACTACCATGAACACTGAAGCTTTCTTT	CSVYLAGRTTMNTEAFF	TRBJ1-1	few	-	TRBV29-1
TGTGCCACCAGCAGAGATTCGCTAGCGGGAGGGCCGCATACCGGGGAGCTGTTTTTT	CATSRDSLAGGPHTGELFF	TRBJ2-2	-	TRBD2	TRBV15
TGTGCCAGTAGTACTCCGGGATTTTCCTCGAATGAGCAGTTCTTC	CASSTPGFSSNEQFF	TRBJ2-1	-	-	TRBV19
TGTGCCAGCAGCACGAACCCGAAGGGGTCGACGGAGACCCAGTACTTC	CASSTNPKGSTETQYF	TRBJ2-5	-	-	TRBV2
TGTGCCAGCACACCGCGCGGTTATCAGCCCCAGCATTTT	CASTPRGYQPQHF	TRBJ1-5	few	-	TRBV28
TGTGCCAGCAGCTTAGTTTTCGGCAGGGTGGAAGAGCCCCAGCATTTT	CASSLVFGRVEEPQHF	TRBJ1-5	-	-	TRBV7-9
TGTGCCAGCTCACCTTCCAGTTACGAGCAGTACTTC	CASSPSSYEQYF	TRBJ2-7	-	-	TRBV18
TGTGCCACCAGCAGAGATCAGGGGTTCCAAGAGACCCAGTACTTC	CATSRDQGFQETQYF	TRBJ2-5	-	-	TRBV15
TGTGCCAGCAGTGTAGAGGAGGGCCAGCCCCAGCATTTT	CASSVEEGQPQHF	TRBJ1-5	-	-	TRBV2
TGCGCCAGCAGCTTGCCACTTGAGGAGGCCCAAGAGACCCAGTACTTC	CASSLPLEEAQETQYF	TRBJ2-5	-	-	TRBV5-1
TGTGCCAGCAGCCCAGGGGGGCTAGCGGGGTCTCGAGTTTTGAATGAGCAGTTCTTC	CASSPGGLAGSRVLNEQFF	TRBJ2-1	once	TRBD2	TRBV11-2
TGTGCCAGCAGCTTACTTGGGACAGAGAATGAAAAACTGTTTTTT	CASSLLGTENEKLFF	TRBJ1-4	-	TRBD1	TRBV7-9